This passage covers 6 T cell receptor beta chains from one sample sequenced in a study of spatial heterogeneity in lung cancer. TCRdb re-analysed the 5' RACE reads in MiXCR, keeping a single row per CDR3 protein. Among 4,200 or so distinct CDR3 sequences listed, just under 9% were seen once. Time point reported: sample taken at primary tumor resection. This material consisted of normal lung tissue next to the tumor, taken at surgery. The receptor set was obtained from a female donor with early-stage non-small cell lung cancer.

This clonotype is medium-sized within its sample. The rearrangement uses TRBV18 and TRBJ2-3; perhaps TRBD2 as D (6 bases). V gave up 2 bases and J gave up 2 bases, with 14 bases separating them. Germline CDR1 reads KGHSH; CDR2 reads LQKENI. This CDR3 region has 16 residues. This CDR3 is CASSPLAGGDTDTQYF. The CDR3 bases are TGTGCCAGCTCACCATTGGCAGGAGGGGACACAGATACGCAGTATTTT.

This clonotype was counted ten times or more. V is TRBV5-1 and J is TRBJ2-3; D unresolved. The CDR3 is 15 amino acids. Germline CDR1 SGHRS, CDR2 YFSETQ. Trimming took 4 bases from V and 1 from J, leaving 13 bases between them. CDR3 sequence (DNA): TGCGCCAGCAGCCACTACGCGGATGGCACAGATACGCAGTATTTT. Its translation: CASSHYADGTDTQYF.

This clonotype was seen at least ten times. This chain connects TRBV5-1 to TRBJ1-1, with a possible D match to TRBD1 (5 bases). The ends were cut back, 0 bases at V and 3 bases at J, with 12 bases in the middle. The germline gives CDR1 SGHRS, CDR2 YFSETQ. The CDR3 extends over 15 amino acids. The DNA for the CDR3 is TGCGCCAGCAGCTTGGTTACCTGGGGGGACACTGAAGCTTTCTTT. Its protein is CASSLVTWGDTEAFF.

This chain links TRBV19 with TRBJ1-5; the D is unclear. Trimming took off 6 bases at V and 3 bases at J, with 6 bases between the two ends. The germline CDR1 and CDR2 sequences are LNHDA and SQIVND (reference sequence). This CDR3 is built from 12 residues. CDR3 DNA sequence: TGTGCCAGTAGGCCGAACAATCAGCCCCAGCATTTT. Its protein product is CASRPNNQPQHF.

By its share, this clonotype is medium-sized. The chain is built from TRBV11-2 and TRBJ2-1; perhaps TRBD2 as D (5 bases). V was clipped by 1 base and J by 9 bases, with 16 bases between them. The CDR3 length is 15 residues. In germline, CDR1 is SGHAT, CDR2 FQNNGV. CDR3 in DNA: TGTGCCAGCAGCTTAGCGGCTCGTGGGAGCCTTGAGCAGTTCTTC. Protein sequence: CASSLAARGSLEQFF.

Sample share makes this clonotype medium-sized. J is TRBJ2-7 and V is TRBV27; a weak D match, TRBD2 (6 bases). The ends were cut back, 6 bases at V and 2 bases at J, with 14 bases in the middle. Germline V gene lookup returns CDR1 MNHEY and CDR2 SMNVEV (reference sequence). The CDR3 totals 14 residues. The CDR3 loop reads CASSPGRTTYEQYF. The CDR3, as DNA: TGTGCCAGCAGCCCAGGGCGGACTACCTACGAGCAGTACTTC.